The 28 T cell receptor beta chains below were found in one sample sequenced in a study of cytomegalovirus exposure and HLA in healthy donors. Only in-frame clones appear in the TCRdb table, and some are missing; sequencing was by immunoSEQ multiplex PCR. The sample lists more than 85,000 clones, approximately 89% occurring once. The sequencing input was PBMCs. These TCRs come from a young woman in good health and CMV-seronegative.

The chain combines TRBV5-6 with TRBJ2-6; unclear D gene. CDR3 size: 15 residues. Germline V lookup: CDR1 SGHDT, CDR2 YYEEEE. The V gene lost 2 bases and the J gene lost 0 bases, with 6 bases spanning the gap. The CDR3 is CASSFGISGANVLTF. Here the CDR3 DNA reads TGTGCCAGCAGCTTCGGTATCTCTGGGGCCAACGTCCTGACTTTC.

V usage is TRBV2 and J usage is TRBJ1-4; TRBD1 matches at 9 bases. V lost 6 bases, J lost 2 bases, and 7 bases stayed unmatched. The germline CDR1 and CDR2 sequences are SNHLY and FYNNEI. The CDR3 totals 16 residues. The CDR3 sequence: CASSSYRGLTNEKLFF. CDR3 DNA: TGTGCCAGCAGCTCTTACAGGGGGCTTACTAATGAAAAACTGTTTTTT.

The chain uses TRBV29-1 and TRBJ1-2; TRBD1 is a possible D gene (5 bases). From germline, CDR1 is SQVTM and CDR2 ANQGSEA. This CDR3 comprises 16 residues. The ends were cut back, 1 base at V and 1 base at J, with 16 bases in the middle. CDR3 sequence (DNA): TGCAGCGTTGAAGTGGTCAGGACAAATTATAACTATGGCTACACCTTC. Translation: CSVEVVRTNYNYGYTF.

This clone was counted a single time. The chain employs TRBV5-1 and TRBJ2-3, with TRBD1 matching 8 bases. The J segment lost 3 bases and the V segment lost 4 bases, leaving 13 bases of the junction unmatched. The germline CDR1 and CDR2 sequences are SGHRS and YFSETQ. There are 17 residues in the CDR3. The CDR3 nucleotides read TGCGCCAGCAGCGTCTGGGACCGGACAGGGTGGACAGATACGCAGTATTTT. Translating gives CASSVWDRTGWTDTQYF. Filled out from reference TRBV5-1 and TRBJ2-3, the complete variable domain reads KAGVTQTPRYLIKTRGQQVTLSCSPISGHRSVSWYQQTPGQGLQFLFEYFSETQRNKGNFPGRFSGRQFSNSRSEMNVSTLELGDSALYLCASSVWDRTGWTDTQYFGPGTRLTVL.

The chain carries TRBV7-9 and TRBJ1-5, with 8 nucleotides matching TRBD1. V was pared by 6 bases and J by 5 bases, with 3 bases of the junction left unmatched. Germline V gives CDR1 SEHNR, CDR2 FQNEAQ (reference sequence). This CDR3 comprises 13 residues. Written as DNA, the CDR3 is TGTGCCAGCAGTTCACAGGGGGATCAGCCCCAGCATTTT. Protein product: CASSSQGDQPQHF.

The chain is built from TRBV9 and TRBJ2-5; TRBD1 matches 11 bases. Germline-derived CDR1 and CDR2 are SGDLS and YYNGEE. The CDR3 totals 16 residues. V was pared by 4 bases and J by 1 base, with 6 bases of the junction left unmatched. CDR3 bases: TGTGCCAGCAGCCTCACAGGACAGGGGGCCCAAGAGACCCAGTACTTC. Its protein product is CASSLTGQGAQETQYF.

This clone was seen just once. The V and J genes are TRBV28 and TRBJ2-7; a possible D gene is TRBD2 (7 bases). The V gene's germline CDR1 is MDHEN and CDR2 SYDVKM. V was shortened by 7 bases and J by 6 bases, with 16 bases between the two germline ends. The CDR3 spans 13 residues. CDR3 coding DNA: TGTGCCAGCACCCCGGGGGGCTTAAGCGAGCAGTACTTC. Its translation: CASTPGGLSEQYF.

The chain uses TRBV5-4 and TRBJ1-2, with 8 positions matching TRBD1. Germline loops: CDR1 SGHNT, CDR2 YYREEE (reference sequence). V trimming: 4 bases; J trimming: 6 bases; junction bases outside the gene matches: 5. This CDR3 contains 13 residues. CDR3 amino acids: CASSRTGTDGYTF. CDR3 bases: TGTGCCAGCAGCAGGACAGGGACGGATGGCTACACCTTC.

The rearrangement uses TRBV29-1 and TRBJ2-4; 9 bases are shared with TRBD1. J lost 2 bases, V lost 7 bases, and 6 bases had no gene match. CDR3 size: 14 residues. CDR1 SQVTM and CDR2 ANQGSEA come from the germline V gene. CDR3: CSARDRVTKNIQYF. The CDR3 region has the DNA TGCAGCGCCCGGGACAGGGTAACCAAAAACATTCAGTACTTC.

As for this clone: Its ends do not fully match the called genes, so a read error is possible. This sequence joins TRBV9 and TRBJ2-7; 7 bases fit TRBD1. Germline V gene data show CDR1 as SGDLS and CDR2 as YYNGEE. The CDR3 consists of 11 residues. The CDR3 loop is CASSGDSGQRF. The CDR3 DNA is TGTGCCAGCAGCGGAGACTCGGGACAGCGCTTC.

The CDR3 sequence is CASSSPFRDRAYEQYF. The CDR3 DNA sequence: TGTGCCAGCAGTTCCCCTTTTCGGGACAGGGCCTACGAGCAGTACTTC. V is TRBV6-5 and J is TRBJ2-7; 9 positions agree with TRBD1. V lost 4 bases to trimming and J lost 2 bases; unmatched junction nucleotides: 9. Germline V gene data show CDR1 as MNHEY and CDR2 as SVGAGI. The CDR3 totals 16 residues.

The rearrangement uses TRBV30 and TRBJ2-7; 7 bases fit TRBD2. Germline V gives CDR1 GTSNPN, CDR2 SVGIG (reference sequence). V shed 2 bases, J shed 2 bases, and the junction held 3 bases outside the gene matches. This CDR3 has 13 residues. The CDR3 DNA reads as TGTGCCTGGAGTTCAGGGACTACCTACGAGCAGTACTTC. Encoded protein: CAWSSGTTYEQYF.

This chain joins TRBV7-8 and TRBJ1-2, with a possible D match to TRBD1 (5 bases). CDR1 SGHVS and CDR2 FQNEAQ come from the germline V gene. V lost 1 base and J lost 2, with 11 bases in between. This CDR3 comprises 15 residues. This CDR3 is CASSLVGTENYGYTF. Written as DNA, the CDR3 is TGTGCCAGCAGCTTAGTAGGGACTGAGAACTATGGCTACACCTTC.

This clone was seen just once. The chain uses TRBV7-2 and TRBJ2-7, with 7 bases that match TRBD2. J lost 4 bases, V lost 1 base, and 7 bases had no gene match. Germline V gene lookup returns CDR1 SGHTA and CDR2 FQGNSA. The CDR3 is 15 residues long. The chain's CDR3 is CASSLERAGPYEQYF. DNA of the CDR3: TGTGCCAGCAGCTTAGAACGAGCGGGGCCGTACGAGCAGTACTTC.

This chain links TRBV5-1 with TRBJ2-1, with 8 bases aligning to TRBD2. Germline values: CDR1 SGHRS, CDR2 YFSETQ. The ends lost 0 bases at V and 0 bases at J; junction bases unmatched: 5. The CDR3 totals 17 residues. In DNA form, the CDR3 reads TGCGCCAGCAGCTTGGCTGGGACTAGTTACTCCTACAATGAGCAGTTCTTC. Translation: CASSLAGTSYSYNEQFF. Drawing the rest from reference TRBV5-1 and TRBJ2-1, the complete variable domain is KAGVTQTPRYLIKTRGQQVTLSCSPISGHRSVSWYQQTPGQGLQFLFEYFSETQRNKGNFPGRFSGRQFSNSRSEMNVSTLELGDSALYLCASSLAGTSYSYNEQFFGPGTRLTVL.

This rearrangement joins TRBV7-9 to TRBJ2-7; 12 bases match TRBD2. The J segment lost 5 bases and the V segment lost 3 bases, leaving 2 bases of the junction unmatched. CDR3 length equals 14 residues. Germline V lookup: CDR1 SEHNR, CDR2 FQNEAQ (reference sequence). In nucleotides, the CDR3 is TGTGCCAGCAGCTTGACTAGCGGGAGCCACGAGCAGTACTTC. It translates to CASSLTSGSHEQYF.

The V and J genes are TRBV6-5 and TRBJ2-7; possible D gene TRBD2, 6 bases. V lost 6 bases, J lost 3 bases, and 15 bases lay in between. The CDR3 length is 14 residues. Germline V gene sequence: CDR1 MNHEY, CDR2 SVGAGI. DNA for the CDR3: TGTGCCAGCAGACCCGGAGGGACCCACTACGAGCAGTACTTC. Amino acids: CASRPGGTHYEQYF.

The V call is TRBV10-2, the J call TRBJ1-5, with D possibly matching TRBD1 (5 bases). Trimming took off 4 bases at V and 3 bases at J, with 7 bases between the two ends. CDR3 length equals 13 residues. Germline lookup yields CDR1 WSHSY and CDR2 SAAADI. DNA for the CDR3: TGCGCCAGCAGTGGACAGCTCAATCAGCCCCAGCATTTT. Translation gives CASSGQLNQPQHF.

This chain joins TRBV7-9 and TRBJ2-5; 7 bases map to TRBD1. The germline CDR1 and CDR2 sequences are SEHNR and FQNEAQ (reference sequence). V shed 4 bases and J 5 bases; nucleotides not matched to a gene: 7. The CDR3 runs 14 residues. CDR3 DNA: TGTGCCAGCAGCTCTCAGGGGGTTGTGGAGACCCAGTACTTC. Protein sequence: CASSSQGVVETQYF. The full variable domain, completed using reference TRBV7-9 and TRBJ2-5, is DTGVSQNPRHKITKRGQNVTFRCDPISEHNRLYWYRQTLGQGPEFLTYFQNEAQLEKSRLLSDRFSAERPKGSFSTLEIQRTEQGDSAMYLCASSSQGVVETQYFGPGTRLLVL.

The chain joins TRBV4-3 to TRBJ1-4; TRBD1 is a possible D gene (5 bases). The V end lost 2 bases, the J end lost 1 base, and 8 bases lay between the germline ends. Germline values: CDR1 LGHNA, CDR2 YSLEER. This CDR3 is 15 amino acids long. CDR3 sequence (DNA): TGCGCCAGCAGCCAAAGGGGCGGAACTAATGAAAAACTGTTTTTT. Translated, it gives CASSQRGGTNEKLFF.

Points on this clone: A read error may produce the germline difference seen at one junction end. The rearrangement joins TRBV7-7 to TRBJ2-5; 9 bases are shared with TRBD2. The CDR3 spans 16 residues. Germline V CDR1 and CDR2: SSHAT, FNYEAQ (reference sequence). CDR3: CASSPRGAGGEETQYF. CDR3 DNA sequence: TGTGCTAGCAGCCCCCGGGGAGCGGGGGGTGAGGAGACCCAGTACTTC. The variable domain in full, with the rest retrieved from reference TRBV7-7 and TRBJ2-5, is GAGVSQSPRYKVTKRGQDVTLRCDPISSHATLYWYQQALGQGPEFLTYFNYEAQPDKSGLPSDRFSAERPEGSISTLTIQRTEQRDSAMYRCASSPRGAGGEETQYFGPGTRLLVL.

CDR3: CATSRTGMPNYGYTF. The CDR3 DNA follows: TGTGCCACCAGCAGAACAGGGATGCCTAACTATGGCTACACCTTC. The rearrangement links TRBV15 to TRBJ1-2; TRBD1 might be the D (6 bases). This CDR3 has 15 residues. The V and J ends lost 2 bases and 0 bases respectively, with 10 bases between them. Per germline, CDR1 LNHNV and CDR2 YYDKDF (reference sequence).

This chain uses TRBV25-1 with TRBJ1-6; 8 bases align to TRBD1. Trimming cost V 8 bases and J 3 bases; bases outside gene matches: 6. CDR3 length: 15 residues. Germline V gene data show CDR1 as MGHDK and CDR2 as SYGVNS. Written as DNA, the CDR3 is TGTGCCAGCGCGCAGACAGGGGTCTATAATTCACCCCTCCACTTT. Translated: CASAQTGVYNSPLHF.

This clone was recorded a few times. The chain has TRBV2 and TRBJ1-2; a weak D match, TRBD1 (6 bases). This CDR3 has 14 amino acids. CDR1 SNHLY and CDR2 FYNNEI come from the germline V gene. V was trimmed by 4 bases and J by 2 bases, leaving 11 bases between them. CDR3: CASSVDSQNYGYTF. As DNA, the CDR3 is TGTGCCAGCAGTGTGGACAGCCAAAACTATGGCTACACCTTC.

V usage is TRBV15 and J usage is TRBJ1-3; 7 bases agree with TRBD1. Germline V gene lookup returns CDR1 LNHNV and CDR2 YYDKDF (reference sequence). The CDR3 is made up of 14 amino acids. V dropped 7 bases and J dropped 2; count of bases not matched to a gene: 5. CDR3 protein: CATIAGQPGNTIYF. The CDR3 coding sequence is TGTGCCACCATTGCGGGACAGCCTGGAAACACCATATATTTT.

The chain employs TRBV7-6 and TRBJ2-1, with D possibly matching TRBD1 (5 bases). Looked up from germline, CDR1 is SGHVS and CDR2 is FNYEAQ. Between the trimmed V and J ends, which lost 5 bases and 4 bases, there was a span of 12 bases. The CDR3 is 14 residues long. CDR3 in amino acids: CASSRTQGYNEQFF. The CDR3 DNA is TGTGCCAGCAGCCGGACACAAGGGTACAATGAGCAGTTCTTC.

The CDR3 coding sequence is TGTGCCAGCAGCGTAGAGCAGGGTCGCGGCGAGCAGTACTTC. Amino acids: CASSVEQGRGEQYF. The chain carries TRBV9 and TRBJ2-7, with D tentatively TRBD1 (5 bases). The CDR3 is 14 amino acids. With 0 bases removed from V and 6 bases from J, the gap between germline ends came to 13 bases. Per the germline V gene, CDR1 is SGDLS and CDR2 is YYNGEE.

The rearrangement joins TRBV11-2 to TRBJ2-1, with D tentatively TRBD2 (5 bases). Trimming removed 5 bases from V and 5 bases from J, with 7 bases in between. This CDR3 region has 12 residues. CDR1 SGHAT and CDR2 FQNNGV come from the germline V gene. The CDR3 DNA sequence: TGTGCCAGCAGCCGGCGGGACAATGAGCAGTTCTTC. Protein sequence: CASSRRDNEQFF.